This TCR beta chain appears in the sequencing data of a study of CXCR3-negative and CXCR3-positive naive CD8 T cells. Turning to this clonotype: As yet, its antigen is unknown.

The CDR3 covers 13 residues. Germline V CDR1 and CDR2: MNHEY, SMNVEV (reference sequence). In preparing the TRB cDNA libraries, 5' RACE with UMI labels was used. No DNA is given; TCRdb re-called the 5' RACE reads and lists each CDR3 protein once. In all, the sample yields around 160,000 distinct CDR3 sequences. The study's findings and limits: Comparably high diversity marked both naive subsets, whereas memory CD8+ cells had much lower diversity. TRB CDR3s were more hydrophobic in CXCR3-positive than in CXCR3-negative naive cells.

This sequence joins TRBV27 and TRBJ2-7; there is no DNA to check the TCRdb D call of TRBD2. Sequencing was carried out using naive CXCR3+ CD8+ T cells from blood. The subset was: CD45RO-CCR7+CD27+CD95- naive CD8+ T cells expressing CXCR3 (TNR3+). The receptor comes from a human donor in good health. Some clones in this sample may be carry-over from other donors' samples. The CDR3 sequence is CASWGTSGYEQYF.